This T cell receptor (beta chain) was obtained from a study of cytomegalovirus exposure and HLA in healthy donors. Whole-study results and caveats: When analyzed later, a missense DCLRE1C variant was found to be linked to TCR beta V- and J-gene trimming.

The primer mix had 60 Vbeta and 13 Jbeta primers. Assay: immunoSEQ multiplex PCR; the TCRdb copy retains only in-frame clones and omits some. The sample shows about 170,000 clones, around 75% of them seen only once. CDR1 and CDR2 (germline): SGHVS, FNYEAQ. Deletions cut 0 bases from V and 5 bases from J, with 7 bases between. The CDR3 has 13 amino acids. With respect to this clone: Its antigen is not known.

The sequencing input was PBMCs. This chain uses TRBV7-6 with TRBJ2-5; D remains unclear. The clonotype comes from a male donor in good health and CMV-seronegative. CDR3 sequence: CASSLARRETQYF. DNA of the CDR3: TGTGCCAGCAGCTTAGCGCGGCGTGAGACCCAGTACTTC.